Below, 14 T cell receptor beta chains from the same sample are listed, as sequenced in a study of human T cells and chemical hapten exposure (dated by TCRdb to the early 2020s). The library was made by RACE. The data were produced on a NextSeq 500. Using fastp trimming at Q25 and MiXCR clonotype assembly, TCRdb reanalyzed the public sequencing data and kept in-frame beta chains. Records with the same CDR3 protein are collapsed into one entry carrying the most frequent genes and DNA. Counted in this sample were 50,000 or so distinct CDR3 sequences; 9% to 10% of them appeared once. The ten largest clones capture roughly 15% of the sample. The sample's time point label, decoded: patch test 3, about 24 weeks after DPC sensitization. Per the publication, the treatment or condition label means: therapeutic diphenylcyclopropenone sensitization with weekly scalp DPC. The starting material was whole blood, obtained in connection with sensitization to the hapten diphenylcyclopropenone (DPC). These receptors originate from a woman aged 40 to 50 with alopecia areata. Some clones in this sample may be carry-over from other donors' samples.

The chain links TRBV28 to TRBJ2-7, with 7 bases identical to TRBD1. Trimming took 8 bases from V and 1 from J; bases not matched to a gene: 8. The CDR3 is made up of 14 amino acids. Germline-derived CDR1 and CDR2 are MDHEN and SYDVKM. The CDR3 nucleotides are TGTGCCAGCTTCTCGACAGGGTCTTCCTACGAGCAGTACTTC. It codes for CASFSTGSSYEQYF.

This clonotype was found many times. V and J are TRBV7-9 and TRBJ2-4; 7 nucleotides match TRBD1. The CDR3 is made up of 13 amino acids. V dropped 5 bases and J dropped 8; count of bases not matched to a gene: 6. CDR1 and CDR2 (germline): SEHNR, FQNEAQ (reference sequence). The CDR3 loop is CASSRQGGDIQYF. The CDR3 DNA follows: TGTGCCAGCAGCCGACAGGGTGGGGACATTCAGTACTTC.

Many counts were recorded for this clonotype. J is TRBJ2-3 and V is TRBV7-2; 8 nucleotides match TRBD2. CDR3 length: 15 amino acids. V dropped 4 bases and J dropped 2; count of bases not matched to a gene: 5. Germline V gene sequence: CDR1 SGHTA, CDR2 FQGNSA. CDR3 amino acids: CASSSRAGDTDTQYF. In DNA form, the CDR3 reads TGTGCCAGCAGCTCCCGAGCGGGGGACACAGATACGCAGTATTTT.

The rearrangement links TRBV3-2 to TRBJ2-1; TRBD1 is the table's D call and was not checked against the DNA. TRBV3-2 is termed a pseudogene. There are 16 residues in the CDR3. The CDR3 region is CASSQAPEPSYNEQFF. CDR3 coding DNA: TGTGCCAGCAGCCAGGCCCCAGAACCCTCCTACAATGAGCAGTTCTTC.

This sequence joins TRBV5-1 and TRBJ2-3; D is possibly TRBD1 (6 bases). Germline CDR1 and CDR2: SGHRS and YFSETQ. The CDR3 length is 14 residues. Trimming pared 0 bases from V and 5 bases from J, leaving 10 bases between. CDR3 region: CASSLEGQRDTQYF. The CDR3 DNA sequence: TGCGCCAGCAGCTTGGAAGGACAGAGAGATACGCAGTATTTT.

This rearrangement joins TRBV29-1 to TRBJ1-1, with TRBD1 matching over 7 bases. The CDR3 is made up of 12 amino acids. The V gene end was trimmed by 1 base and the J gene end by 11 bases; junction bases not matched to a gene: 7. Germline CDR1 reads SQVTM; CDR2 reads ANQGSEA. CDR3 in amino acids: CSVEGTGLSAFF. Written as DNA, the CDR3 is TGCAGCGTTGAAGGGACAGGTCTGTCGGCTTTCTTT.

The genes are TRBV20-1 and TRBJ1-6, with TRBD1 matching 8 bases. Germline assignment: CDR1 DFQATT and CDR2 SNEGSKA (reference sequence). This CDR3 has 13 residues. V lost 6 bases and J lost 12; bases outside the gene matches: 10. The CDR3 DNA reads as TGCAGTGCAGATCTTGGACAGGGCGTACCCCTCCACTTT. As protein: CSADLGQGVPLHF.

The sample holds many counts of this clonotype. The chain carries TRBV6-2 or TRBV6-3 and TRBJ1-5; D unclear. Trimming took 2 bases from V and 4 from J, leaving 9 bases between them. The CDR3 has 14 amino acids. CDR1 and CDR2 from the germline V gene are MNHEY and SVGEGT. The CDR3 nucleotides are TGTGCCAGCAGTTACGTACGGAGTAATCAGCCCCAGCATTTT. Translation gives CASSYVRSNQPQHF.

There are a few counts of this clonotype. This sequence joins TRBV7-2 and TRBJ2-5; tentatively, D is TRBD2 (6 bases). Germline lookup yields CDR1 SGHTA and CDR2 FQGNSA. The V end was cut by 5 bases, the J end by 9 bases, with 22 bases between. The CDR3 is made up of 15 amino acids. CDR3: CASSPGGTAKGAQYF. For the CDR3, the DNA is TGTGCCAGCAGCCCAGGCGGGACGGCGAAAGGGGCCCAGTACTTC.

This clonotype appeared many times. The V and J genes are TRBV7-9 and TRBJ2-5; tentative D call: TRBD1 (6 bases). Germline CDR1 is SEHNR and CDR2 is FQNEAQ (reference sequence). The CDR3 has 17 amino acids. Between the trimmed V and J ends, which lost 1 base and 4 bases, there was a span of 19 bases. This chain's CDR3 is CASSLGGGRNAGETQYF. The CDR3 nucleotides are TGTGCCAGCAGCTTAGGTGGGGGCAGGAATGCCGGAGAGACCCAGTACTTC.

Ten or more counts support this clonotype. The chain carries TRBV28 and TRBJ1-5; D gene uncertain. Between the trimmed V and J ends, which lost 2 bases and 2 bases, there was a span of 10 bases. The CDR3 runs to 15 residues. CDR1 MDHEN and CDR2 SYDVKM come from the germline V gene. The CDR3 region is CASSLPTSGNQPQHF. In DNA form, the CDR3 reads TGTGCCAGCAGTTTACCCACAAGCGGCAATCAGCCCCAGCATTTT.

This clonotype was picked up many times. The rearrangement links TRBV6-4 to TRBJ1-2; 7 nucleotides align to TRBD1. The germline V gene encodes CDR1 MRHNA and CDR2 SNTAGT. The CDR3 loop spans 14 amino acids. The V segment lost 5 bases and the J segment 4 bases; nucleotides outside the gene matches: 7. CDR3 protein: CASSLHSGGYGYTF. CDR3 bases: TGTGCCAGCAGTCTTCATTCAGGGGGCTATGGCTACACCTTC.

This clonotype was detected a few times. J is TRBJ2-7 and V is TRBV30; D possibly corresponds to TRBD2 (6 bases). This CDR3 region has 11 residues. The germline V gene has CDR1 GTSNPN and CDR2 SVGIG (reference sequence). Trimming took off 5 bases at V and 6 bases at J, with 11 bases between the two ends. The CDR3 loop is CAWAEGGEQYF. CDR3 nucleotide sequence: TGTGCCTGGGCCGAGGGAGGCGAGCAGTACTTC.

The table lists this clonotype with a few counts. The genes are TRBV5-1 and TRBJ2-7, with 8 positions matching TRBD1. Germline lookup yields CDR1 SGHRS and CDR2 YFSETQ. This CDR3 spans 14 amino acids. The J segment lost 3 bases and the V segment lost 0 bases, leaving 2 bases of the junction unmatched. The CDR3 loop reads CASSLGTGNYEQYF. CDR3 sequence (DNA): TGCGCCAGCAGCTTGGGGACAGGGAACTACGAGCAGTACTTC.